The clone carrying this TCR beta chain was counted a single time. The source of the sample is a study of blood T cell repertoires in COVID-19. In the study overall: Collection of acute and convalescent COVID-19 samples took place in the United States, Italy and Spain. From T cells, B-cell-depleted T cells, or PBMCs came the material, which was cDNA or gDNA.

Assay: immunoSEQ multiplex PCR; the TCRdb copy retains only in-frame clones and omits some. This sample has about 150,000 clones, with 88% found just once. Germline CDR1 is SGHTA and CDR2 is FQGNSA. The CDR3 has 14 residues. The V and J ends lost 5 bases and 6 bases, in that order; junction bases with no gene match: 9. Sequenced material: peripheral blood. The J gene is TRBJ2-7, the V gene TRBV7-2; 8 bases map to TRBD1. The clonotype was recovered from a man aged 50 to 59 who had recovered from COVID-19. The CDR3 spells CASSTAGQGFEQYF. The CDR3 DNA reads as TGTGCCAGCAGCACCGCAGGACAGGGATTCGAGCAGTACTTC. Complete variable domain (other parts from reference TRBV7-2 and TRBJ2-7): GAGVSQSPSNKVTEKGKDVELRCDPISGHTALYWYRQSLGQGLEFLIYFQGNSAPDKSGLPSDRFSAERTGGSVSTLTIQRTQQEDSAVYLCASSTAGQGFEQYFGPGTRLTVT.